Sequencing of this T cell receptor (beta chain) was carried out in a study of radiotherapy plus CTLA-4 blockade in lung cancer. As for the study in general: Patients showed objective responses in roughly 19% of cases and disease control in under 40%.

V dropped 3 bases and J dropped 5 bases, with 11 bases sitting between them. This CDR3 comprises 14 residues. Germline V gene sequence: CDR1 MNHNS, CDR2 SASEGT. Study-level results: Alongside interferon-beta, early blood T cell clone dynamics were reportedly the best predictor of response. In blood, TCR clones derived from the tumor expanded after radiotherapy plus ipilimumab.

Concerning this clone itself: Its antigen is currently unknown.

CTLA-4 blockade using ipilimumab, together with focal radiation, was received by patients with chemo-refractory metastatic non-small-cell lung cancer. Some clones are missing from TCRdb's copy, which holds only in-frame ones; the method was immunoSEQ multiplex PCR. The table has 26,000 or so clones, about four fifths seen once; the top ten hold 16%. This specimen consisted of peripheral blood, obtained from a patient treated with radiotherapy plus ipilimumab. The origin of this receptor is a human donor with non-small cell lung cancer that progressed on radiotherapy plus ipilimumab. The chain has TRBV6-1 and TRBJ2-1; D possibly corresponds to TRBD2 (5 bases). Here the CDR3 DNA reads TGTGCCAGCAGTGATCAGGCGGGCAACAATGAGCAGTTCTTC. It is translated as CASSDQAGNNEQFF.